What follows are 22 T cell receptor beta chains derived from one specimen sequenced in a study of cytomegalovirus exposure and HLA in healthy donors. The PCR contained 60 Vbeta and 13 Jbeta primers. The repertoire was sequenced with immunoSEQ multiplex PCR; TCRdb's copy has only in-frame clones and lacks some. This sample has roughly 140,000 clones, with around 77% found just once. Sequencing was done on a sample of PBMCs. These receptors were obtained from a woman aged 50 to 60 in good health and CMV-seronegative.

This clone came up a few times. The chain recombines TRBV27 with TRBJ2-7, with D possibly TRBD1 on 5 matching bases. The length of the CDR3 is 15 residues. Germline-derived CDR1 and CDR2 are MNHEY and SMNVEV (reference sequence). The germline V and J ends were trimmed by 6 bases and 6 bases, with 21 bases remaining between them. DNA of the CDR3: TGTGCCAGCAGCTTAGCTGGACATTCCCCCCTCGAGCAGTACTTC. This gives the protein CASSLAGHSPLEQYF.

The chain employs TRBV5-1 and TRBJ1-1; 7 bases are a match to TRBD1. The trim removed 1 base at V and 1 base at J, leaving 4 bases unmatched. CDR1 SGHRS and CDR2 YFSETQ come from the germline V gene. The CDR3 totals 15 residues. Here the CDR3 reads CASSLSQGPNTEAFF. In DNA, the CDR3 is TGCGCCAGCAGCTTGTCACAGGGGCCGAACACTGAAGCTTTCTTT. The full variable domain, rest sourced from reference TRBV5-1 and TRBJ1-1, is KAGVTQTPRYLIKTRGQQVTLSCSPISGHRSVSWYQQTPGQGLQFLFEYFSETQRNKGNFPGRFSGRQFSNSRSEMNVSTLELGDSALYLCASSLSQGPNTEAFFGQGTRLTVV.

The chain combines TRBV2 with TRBJ2-1; TRBD2 agrees at 15 bases. CDR1 and CDR2 (germline): SNHLY, FYNNEI. V was pared by 4 bases and J by 8 bases, with 6 bases of the junction left unmatched. The CDR3 totals 16 residues. The DNA of the CDR3 is TGTGCCAGCAGTGGGACTAGCGGGGGGGCTCTAGATGAGCAGTTCTTC. Translating it yields CASSGTSGGALDEQFF.

The gene calls are TRBV9 and TRBJ1-3; 7 nucleotides line up with TRBD1. Germline CDR1 is SGDLS and CDR2 is YYNGEE. The CDR3 extends over 16 amino acids. After removal of 4 bases from V and 0 bases from J, the junction contained 7 bases not matched to a gene. CDR3 in amino acids: CASSPRQGTSGNTIYF. CDR3 DNA sequence: TGTGCCAGCAGCCCCCGACAGGGTACCTCTGGAAACACCATATATTTT. Together with reference TRBV9 and TRBJ1-3, the CDR3 gives the full variable domain: DSGVTQTPKHLITATGQRVTLRCSPRSGDLSVYWYQQSLDQGLQFLIQYYNGEERAKGNILERFSAQQFPDLHSELNLSSLELGDSALYFCASSPRQGTSGNTIYFGEGSWLTVV.

The chain has TRBV7-9 and TRBJ2-6; no clear D gene. CDR1 is SEHNR and CDR2 is FQNEAQ in the germline V gene (reference sequence). The germline V and J ends were trimmed by 3 bases and 3 bases, with 12 bases remaining between them. The CDR3 has 16 residues. The CDR3 loop is CASSFVGDGGANVLTF. In nucleotides, the CDR3 is TGTGCCAGCAGCTTCGTGGGCGACGGTGGGGCCAACGTCCTGACTTTC.

The sample holds a few counts of this clone. This sequence joins TRBV27 and TRBJ2-3; TRBD2 is a possible D gene (6 bases). V dropped 6 bases and J dropped 2 bases, with 12 bases sitting between them. This CDR3 spans 14 amino acids. Germline CDR1 is MNHEY and CDR2 is SMNVEV (reference sequence). The CDR3 region has the DNA TGTGCCAGCAGCAAGGGCGGGGTCACAGATACGCAGTATTTT. This translates into CASSKGGVTDTQYF.

V gene TRBV14 combines with J gene TRBJ1-4; no reliable D call. This CDR3 has 15 residues. With 0 bases removed from V and 8 bases from J, the gap between germline ends came to 13 bases. Germline lookup yields CDR1 SGHDN and CDR2 FVKESK. CDR3 residues: CASSQDSGINEKLFF. For the CDR3, the DNA is TGTGCCAGCAGCCAAGATTCGGGGATAAACGAAAAACTGTTTTTT.

This clone appeared a few times. The chain links TRBV29-1 to TRBJ1-1; tentatively, D is TRBD1 (5 bases). CDR1 SQVTM and CDR2 ANQGSEA come from the germline V gene. V dropped 2 bases and J dropped 1 base, with 14 bases sitting between them. The CDR3 has 15 amino acids. CDR3 DNA: TGCAGCGTTGAACGGGGGGGGAGGGGGAACACTGAAGCTTTCTTT. Translation gives CSVERGGRGNTEAFF.

A word on this clone: Additional DNA sequences in this sample encode the identical CDR3. V and J are TRBV5-1 and TRBJ1-3; no firm D call. In germline, CDR1 is SGHRS, CDR2 YFSETQ. Trimming removed 5 bases at V and 0 bases at J, with 6 bases between. CDR3 length equals 13 residues. CDR3 in amino acids: CASRQDSGNTIYF. The DNA of the CDR3 is TGCGCCAGCAGGCAGGACTCTGGAAACACCATATATTTT.

This sequence joins TRBV5-1 and TRBJ2-5, with a weak D call TRBD1 (6 bases). Germline loops: CDR1 SGHRS, CDR2 YFSETQ. The CDR3 totals 12 residues. V dropped 8 bases and J dropped 4 bases, with 12 bases sitting between them. The CDR3 DNA follows: TGCGCCAGTGCGGACAGTAGAGAGACCCAGTACTTC. This codes for CASADSRETQYF.

This sequence joins TRBV2 and TRBJ1-5, with a weak D call TRBD1 (6 bases). Germline CDR1 and CDR2: SNHLY and FYNNEI. The V end lost 3 bases, the J end lost 4 bases, and 13 bases lay between the germline ends. CDR3 length: 15 residues. The CDR3 protein is CASSDFLQGNQPQHF. The CDR3 DNA sequence: TGTGCCAGCAGTGATTTTTTACAGGGTAATCAGCCCCAGCATTTT.

This clone is a singleton in its sample. J is TRBJ1-2 and V is TRBV7-8, with a weak D call TRBD1 (5 bases). The CDR3 consists of 14 residues. Trimming removed 2 bases from V and 2 bases from J, with 9 bases in between. In germline, CDR1 is SGHVS, CDR2 FQNEAQ. The CDR3 coding sequence is TGTGCCAGCAGCTTATCGCGACAGAACTATGGCTACACCTTC. As protein: CASSLSRQNYGYTF.

The V and J genes are TRBV9 and TRBJ1-1; no firm D call. The CDR3 covers 15 residues. Germline values: CDR1 SGDLS, CDR2 YYNGEE. The V gene lost 0 bases and the J gene lost 2 bases, with 11 bases spanning the gap. CDR3 region: CASSVGLRINTEAFF. The DNA for the CDR3 is TGTGCCAGCAGCGTAGGTCTCAGGATAAACACTGAAGCTTTCTTT.

The chain combines TRBV6-4 with TRBJ2-2; 7 positions agree with TRBD1. This CDR3 contains 16 residues. CDR1 and CDR2 (germline): MRHNA, SNTAGT. Unmatched junction bases numbered 1, after V lost 0 bases and J lost 0 bases. CDR3 in DNA: TGTGCCAGCAGTGACTCAGGGACAGCGAACACCGGGGAGCTGTTTTTT. Its protein product is CASSDSGTANTGELFF.

V and J are TRBV25-1 and TRBJ1-5; 9 nucleotides agree with TRBD1. The CDR3 contains 14 residues. Germline-derived CDR1 and CDR2 are MGHDK and SYGVNS. V trimming: 3 bases; J trimming: 5 bases; junction bases outside the gene matches: 2. CDR3: CASSDGTGYQPQHF. The CDR3 DNA follows: TGTGCCAGCAGTGACGGGACAGGGTATCAGCCCCAGCATTTT.

V is TRBV7-9 and J is TRBJ1-1; D might be TRBD1 (5 bases). Looked up from germline, CDR1 is SEHNR and CDR2 is FQNEAQ (reference sequence). The length of the CDR3 is 15 residues. Deletions cut 4 bases from V and 4 bases from J, with 16 bases between. The chain's CDR3 is CASSYGTAEGTEAFF. CDR3 in DNA: TGTGCCAGCAGCTATGGGACCGCGGAGGGCACTGAAGCTTTCTTT.

As concerns this clone: One end of the junction varies from germline; a read error may be responsible. This sequence joins TRBV7-7 and TRBJ2-7, with 8 bases aligning to TRBD1. The CDR3 is 14 residues long. Germline lookup yields CDR1 SSHAT and CDR2 FNYEAQ (reference sequence). The CDR3 here is CASSFGTGAYEQYF. The CDR3 DNA follows: TGTGCTAGCAGCTTCGGGACAGGAGCCTACGAGCAGTACTTC.

The chain has TRBV12-5 and TRBJ2-2; 10 nucleotides match TRBD2. This CDR3 spans 16 amino acids. V lost 4 bases to trimming and J lost 3 bases; unmatched junction nucleotides: 5. The germline CDR1 and CDR2 sequences are LGHNT and FRNRAP. The chain's CDR3 is CASGSGTSDYTGELFF. CDR3 bases: TGTGCTAGTGGTTCGGGGACTAGCGATTACACCGGGGAGCTGTTTTTT. Filled out from reference TRBV12-5 and TRBJ2-2, the complete variable domain reads DARVTQTPRHKVTEMGQEVTMRCQPILGHNTVFWYRQTMMQGLELLAYFRNRAPLDDSGMPKDRFSAEMPDATLATLKIQPSEPRDSAVYFCASGSGTSDYTGELFFGEGSRLTVL.

This chain joins TRBV10-2 and TRBJ1-2; tentatively, D is TRBD1 (5 bases). Germline assignment: CDR1 WSHSY and CDR2 SAAADI. Trimming took off 2 bases at V and 3 bases at J, with 7 bases between the two ends. CDR3 length: 13 amino acids. The CDR3 sequence is CASSEDRDYGYTF. CDR3 DNA sequence: TGCGCCAGCAGTGAGGACAGAGACTATGGCTACACCTTC.

The V call is TRBV7-2, the J call TRBJ2-3, with D tentatively TRBD1 (7 bases). Germline values: CDR1 SGHTA, CDR2 FQGNSA. The CDR3 covers 15 residues. With 7 bases removed from V and 5 bases from J, the gap between germline ends came to 19 bases. The CDR3 DNA follows: TGTGCCAGCATCGCTTCAGGGGGGATTGGAGATACGCAGTATTTT. Its translation is CASIASGGIGDTQYF.

The chain recombines TRBV9 with TRBJ1-2; D is possibly TRBD1 (6 bases). CDR3 size: 15 residues. CDR1 and CDR2 from the germline V gene are SGDLS and YYNGEE. V was trimmed by 3 bases and J by 8 bases, leaving 20 bases between them. In nucleotides, the CDR3 is TGTGCCAGCAGCGCCCTGGGGGGGGCCGGACAAGGCTACACCTTC. This translates into CASSALGGAGQGYTF.

This chain links TRBV6-4 with TRBJ1-1; TRBD1 might be the D (5 bases). Germline V gives CDR1 MRHNA, CDR2 SNTAGT. The V end lost 5 bases, the J end lost 5 bases, and 15 bases lay between the germline ends. The CDR3 totals 14 residues. CDR3: CASSYGGSGTEAFF. CDR3 bases: TGTGCCAGCAGTTACGGGGGAAGCGGGACTGAAGCTTTCTTT.